Shown below are 20 T cell receptor beta chains from a single sample sequenced in a study of neurological immune-mediated disorders. TCRdb independently ran MiXCR on the 5' RACE reads; one entry per CDR3 protein. The repertoire holds under 30,000 distinct CDR3 sequences, roughly 6.3% seen once, with less than 5% in the top ten. Sequencing was done on a sample of PBMCs. The receptors were sampled from a woman aged 40 to 50 in good health.

This clonotype was detected many times. V gene TRBV20-1 combines with J gene TRBJ2-2, with D possibly matching TRBD2 (7 bases). This CDR3 has 15 amino acids. Looked up from germline, CDR1 is DFQATT and CDR2 is SNEGSKA (reference sequence). Trimming took off 1 base at V and 3 bases at J, with 12 bases between the two ends. CDR3 sequence: CSARVGGGDTGELFF. DNA of the CDR3: TGCAGTGCTAGAGTGGGCGGGGGCGACACCGGGGAGCTGTTTTTT.

This clonotype was detected many times. This sequence joins TRBV7-9 and TRBJ2-6; D perhaps matches TRBD2 (5 bases). Germline-derived CDR1 and CDR2 are SEHNR and FQNEAQ (reference sequence). V was trimmed by 4 bases and J by 0 bases, leaving 13 bases between them. This CDR3 region has 17 residues. CDR3 DNA sequence: TGTGCCAGCAGCTCGGGAAGAAGGCTCTCTGGGGCCAACGTCCTGACTTTC. It translates to CASSSGRRLSGANVLTF.

The sample holds many counts of this clonotype. The chain uses TRBV29-1 and TRBJ2-5, with D possibly being TRBD2 (6 bases). This CDR3 spans 14 amino acids. Germline assignment: CDR1 SQVTM and CDR2 ANQGSEA. The V gene lost 4 bases and the J gene lost 1 base, with 13 bases spanning the gap. CDR3 region: CSVGQRARQETQYF. DNA of the CDR3: TGCAGCGTTGGCCAGCGGGCGCGCCAAGAGACCCAGTACTTC.

This clonotype was seen repeatedly, ten times or more. The gene calls are TRBV5-5 and TRBJ2-1; D is undetermined. The CDR3 runs to 13 residues. Trimming left V 4 bases short and J 6 bases short, with 11 bases between. In germline, CDR1 is SGHKS, CDR2 YYEKEE (reference sequence). The CDR3 protein is CASSPRVSNEQFF. In DNA form, the CDR3 reads TGTGCCAGCAGCCCTAGGGTGTCCAATGAGCAGTTCTTC.

Many counts were recorded for this clonotype. The chain links TRBV12-3 or TRBV12-4 to TRBJ2-3; D might be TRBD2 (5 bases). CDR3 length: 15 amino acids. Trimming removed 5 bases from V and 7 bases from J, with 19 bases in between. CDR3 amino acids: CASSLPFRRHNTQYF. The CDR3 region has the DNA TGTGCCAGCAGTCTTCCTTTTAGGAGGCACAATACGCAGTATTTT.

This clonotype was seen at least ten times. The chain couples TRBV7-9 to TRBJ2-5; D ambiguous. The CDR3 has 11 residues. Germline CDR1 and CDR2: SEHNR and FQNEAQ (reference sequence). Trimming stripped 5 bases from V and 10 bases from J, with 11 bases between. CDR3 sequence (DNA): TGTGCCAGCAGCCCAGTAATCCTCCAGTACTTC. It yields the protein CASSPVILQYF.

This clonotype was found many times. The V call is TRBV5-5, the J call TRBJ2-3; D unclear. The V gene's germline CDR1 is SGHKS and CDR2 YYEKEE (reference sequence). Trimming shortened V by 3 bases and J by 4 bases, and 9 bases separated the two germline ends. There are 13 residues in the CDR3. The CDR3 DNA reads TGTGCCAGCAGCTGGTCCCTACCAGATACGCAGTATTTT. Translating gives CASSWSLPDTQYF. Filled out from reference TRBV5-5 and TRBJ2-3, the complete variable domain reads DAGVTQSPTHLIKTRGQQVTLRCSPISGHKSVSWYQQVLGQGPQFIFQYYEKEERGRGNFPDRFSARQFPNYSSELNVNALLLGDSALYLCASSWSLPDTQYFGPGTRLTVL.

The V call is TRBV28, the J call TRBJ2-5; D unresolved. CDR1 and CDR2 from the germline V gene are MDHEN and SYDVKM. With 3 bases removed from V and 1 base from J, the gap between germline ends came to 9 bases. CDR3 length equals 14 residues. CDR3 loop: CASSFRVLQETQYF. The CDR3 DNA is TGTGCCAGCAGTTTCCGCGTCCTCCAAGAGACCCAGTACTTC. Combining the CDR3 with reference TRBV28 and TRBJ2-5 gives the whole variable domain DVKVTQSSRYLVKRTGEKVFLECVQDMDHENMFWYRQDPGLGLRLIYFSYDVKMKEKGDIPEGYSVSREKKERFSLILESASTNQTSMYLCASSFRVLQETQYFGPGTRLLVL.

The table lists this clonotype with many counts. This CDR3 is CASSLTSNGRKGYSPLHF. As DNA, the CDR3 is TGCGCCAGCAGCTTGACAAGTAACGGAAGAAAGGGATATTCACCCCTCCACTTT. The chain couples TRBV5-1 to TRBJ1-6; D is undetermined. Germline CDR1 SGHRS, CDR2 YFSETQ. The CDR3 is 18 residues long. Trimming stripped 1 base from V and 8 bases from J, with 22 bases between. Together with reference TRBV5-1 and TRBJ1-6, the CDR3 gives the full variable domain: KAGVTQTPRYLIKTRGQQVTLSCSPISGHRSVSWYQQTPGQGLQFLFEYFSETQRNKGNFPGRFSGRQFSNSRSEMNVSTLELGDSALYLCASSLTSNGRKGYSPLHFGNGTRLTVT.

At least ten counts were recorded for this clonotype. The CDR3 DNA sequence: TGTGCCAGCAGCGTAGAAGGACAGAACACTGAAGCTTTCTTT. It codes for CASSVEGQNTEAFF. The chain links TRBV9 to TRBJ1-1, with D tentatively TRBD1 (5 bases). Germline CDR1 is SGDLS and CDR2 is YYNGEE. The CDR3 has 14 residues. The V gene lost 0 bases and the J gene lost 1 base, with 7 bases spanning the gap.

This clonotype was detected ten times or more. This chain connects TRBV27 to TRBJ1-1; possibly TRBD1 for D (6 bases). Germline lookup yields CDR1 MNHEY and CDR2 SMNVEV (reference sequence). V was clipped by 10 bases and J by 7 bases, with 28 bases between them. This CDR3 contains 16 residues. CDR3 residues: CATRAGTLRGTGEAFF. Written as DNA, the CDR3 is TGTGCCACCAGAGCGGGGACACTACGAGGAACGGGTGAAGCTTTCTTT.

This clonotype showed up many times. CDR3 protein: CASSLILGAFF. CDR3 bases: TGTGCCAGCAGCTTAATTCTCGGGGCTTTCTTT. The chain is built from TRBV7-2 and TRBJ1-1; D uncertain. V lost 2 bases to trimming and J lost 11 bases, with 9 bases between them. CDR1 and CDR2 (germline): SGHTA, FQGNSA. The CDR3 runs 11 residues.

This clonotype was observed at least ten times. The genes are TRBV9 and TRBJ2-5; the D call may be TRBD1 or TRBD2 (5 bases each). CDR1 is SGDLS, CDR2 YYNGEE, per germline. The CDR3 extends over 15 amino acids. V dropped 1 base and J dropped 2 bases, with 12 bases sitting between them. The DNA for the CDR3 is TGTGCCAGCAGCGTATTGGGGACCCTGCAAGAGACCCAGTACTTC. Translating gives CASSVLGTLQETQYF.

There are many counts of this clonotype. V usage is TRBV5-1 and J usage is TRBJ2-7; tentatively, D is TRBD1 or TRBD2 (5 bases each). CDR1 is SGHRS and CDR2 is YFSETQ in the germline V gene. There are 14 residues in the CDR3. Trimming shortened V by 5 bases and J by 2 bases, and 14 bases separated the two germline ends. CDR3 in DNA: TGCGCCAGCAGGCAAAGGGACGGTACCTACGAGCAGTACTTC. Its protein is CASRQRDGTYEQYF.

This clonotype has at least ten counts. The V and J genes are TRBV7-9 and TRBJ2-2, with TRBD2 matching 10 bases. With 5 bases clipped from V and 6 bases from J, the junction kept 15 bases outside the gene matches. The CDR3 sequence is 18 residues long. Germline values: CDR1 SEHNR, CDR2 FQNEAQ (reference sequence). DNA for the CDR3: TGTGCCAGCAGCCCGAAGTACAGACTAGCGGGCCTCGCCGGGGAGCTGTTTTTT. This translates into CASSPKYRLAGLAGELFF.

This clonotype was found many times. V usage is TRBV18 and J usage is TRBJ2-1; TRBD2 matches at 10 bases. With 1 base clipped from V and 2 bases from J, the junction kept 5 bases outside the gene matches. Germline V lookup: CDR1 KGHSH, CDR2 LQKENI. The CDR3 has 17 amino acids. As DNA, the CDR3 is TGTGCCAGCTCACCACTTCTTACTAGCGGGACCTACAATGAGCAGTTCTTC. Translated: CASSPLLTSGTYNEQFF.

This clonotype was found many times. The chain links TRBV11-2 to TRBJ2-4; D unclear. The CDR3 sequence is 14 residues long. Germline V gene data show CDR1 as SGHAT and CDR2 as FQNNGV. V was shortened by 2 bases and J by 6 bases, with 11 bases between the two germline ends. The CDR3 DNA reads as TGTGCCAGCAGCTTACACGGAGACCCAAACATTCAGTACTTC. Residues: CASSLHGDPNIQYF.

This clonotype appeared many times. V gene TRBV5-5 combines with J gene TRBJ2-5; tentatively, D is TRBD2 (7 bases). In germline, CDR1 is SGHKS, CDR2 YYEKEE (reference sequence). V was clipped by 3 bases and J by 5 bases, with 17 bases between them. The CDR3 is 15 residues long. In DNA, the CDR3 is TGTGCCAGCAGCTCCACCGGGGGGCGCGGGGAGACCCAGTACTTC. Translating it yields CASSSTGGRGETQYF.

This clonotype was seen at least ten times. J is TRBJ2-7 and V is TRBV3-1; D possibly matches TRBD1 or TRBD2 (5 bases each). The CDR3 spans 14 residues. The V and J ends lost 1 base and 3 bases respectively, with 10 bases between them. CDR1 LGHDT and CDR2 YNNKEL come from the germline V gene (reference sequence). CDR3 sequence: CASSQGGTDYEQYF. The CDR3 coding sequence is TGTGCCAGCAGCCAAGGGGGGACGGACTACGAGCAGTACTTC.

At least ten counts were recorded for this clonotype. The V and J genes are TRBV20-1 and TRBJ2-3; no firm D call. The V and J ends lost 0 bases and 1 base respectively, with 8 bases between them. This CDR3 is 14 amino acids long. From germline, CDR1 is DFQATT and CDR2 SNEGSKA (reference sequence). For the CDR3, the DNA is TGCAGTGCTAGAGATCCCTTGGGCACAGATACGCAGTATTTT. Amino acid sequence: CSARDPLGTDTQYF.